This record looks at one T cell receptor (beta chain) sequence and its context. Its specificity is unknown. The authors reverse transcribed roughly 0.5 to 1 ug RNA with random hexamers. TCRdb ran MiXCR on the immunoSEQ multiplex PCR reads and lists one entry per CDR3 protein. Of tens of thousands of distinct CDR3 sequences detected, around 94% appear once; the ten largest clones hold about 0.27%. Trimming left V 4 bases short and J 0 bases short, with 18 bases between. From germline, CDR1 is MNHEY and CDR2 SVGAGI. The CDR3 spans 17 residues. The data originate from a study of CD8 T cells in Susac syndrome. General study results and limits: The study recognized that its TCR sequencing and HLA analysis covered a relatively small number of individuals.

Input material: CD8+ T cells from PBMCs. This TCR came from a human donor in good health. This chain connects TRBV6-5 to TRBJ1-2; no reliable D call. CDR3 DNA: TGTGCCAGCAGTTTCCTCCCGGCGGCCGGTCCTAACTATGGCTACACCTTC. As protein: CASSFLPAAGPNYGYTF.